This entry lists 23 T cell receptor beta chains sequenced from one sample in a study of T cells in Graves' hyperthyroidism and ophthalmopathy. Using RNA transcripts as the source, TCR beta CDR3 regions were amplified. Carried out on the TCR CDR3, a first-round RT-PCR used the HTBI primer set. TCRdb analysed the multiplex PCR reads with MiXCR anew, one entry per CDR3 protein. The table includes some 380,000 distinct CDR3 sequences, roughly 14% detected once. The material sequenced was blood. The receptors stem from a man younger than 40 with Graves' hyperthyroidism that later progressed to Graves' ophthalmopathy.

This clonotype was recorded many times. The J gene is TRBJ1-2, the V gene TRBV5-1; D not certain. The CDR3 totals 13 residues. V shed 4 bases and J shed 4 bases, with 11 bases lying between them. The germline CDR1 and CDR2 sequences are SGHRS and YFSETQ. CDR3 protein: CASSGDGSYGYTF. DNA of the CDR3: TGCGCCAGCAGCGGAGACGGGTCCTATGGCTACACCTTC.

This clonotype was recorded many times. This rearrangement joins TRBV24-1 to TRBJ1-1, with a weak D call TRBD1 (5 bases). Trimming shortened V by 4 bases and J by 6 bases, and 11 bases separated the two germline ends. CDR1 and CDR2 from the germline V gene are KGHDR and SFDVKD. The CDR3 spans 13 residues. The DNA for the CDR3 is TGTGCCACCAGTGACACAGGCATCGCTGAAGCTTTCTTT. Protein product: CATSDTGIAEAFF.

This clonotype came up a few times. The V gene is TRBV4-1, the J gene TRBJ2-7; 10 bases fit TRBD2. This CDR3 has 18 amino acids. V lost 0 bases, J lost 4 bases, and 12 bases stayed unmatched. Germline assignment: CDR1 MGHRA and CDR2 YSYEKL. The chain's CDR3 is CASSQDPSGGPRSYEQYF. The CDR3 DNA sequence: TGCGCCAGCAGCCAAGATCCTAGCGGGGGCCCTAGGTCTTACGAGCAGTACTTC.

In this sample, this clonotype turned up many times. V and J are TRBV27 and TRBJ1-6, with 7 bases that match TRBD1. The CDR3 totals 14 residues. The trim removed 6 bases at V and 5 bases at J, leaving 4 bases unmatched. CDR1 is MNHEY and CDR2 is SMNVEV in the germline V gene (reference sequence). CDR3 residues: CASRGQRNNSPLHF. The CDR3 DNA is TGTGCCAGCAGGGGACAGCGAAATAATTCACCCCTCCACTTT.

The V gene is TRBV7-2, the J gene TRBJ2-5; a weak D match, TRBD2 (5 bases). Germline V gene data show CDR1 as SGHTA and CDR2 as FQGNSA. Trimming cost V 5 bases and J 3 bases, with 13 bases left between them. This CDR3 is built from 14 residues. The CDR3 DNA reads TGTGCCAGCAGCCTCGGACTTATCAAAGAGACCCAGTACTTC. This sequence encodes CASSLGLIKETQYF.

This clonotype was counted ten times or more. The chain has TRBV6-1 and TRBJ1-2; no reliable D call. Germline CDR1 is MNHNS and CDR2 is SASEGT. This CDR3 comprises 17 residues. With 3 bases removed from V and 7 bases from J, the gap between germline ends came to 24 bases. In DNA, the CDR3 is TGTGCCAGCAGTGATGCAGATTCCTATCTGGATTTAGGTGGCTACACCTTC. It encodes CASSDADSYLDLGGYTF.

The rearrangement links TRBV19 to TRBJ2-1, with D perhaps TRBD2 (7 bases). Per germline, CDR1 LNHDA and CDR2 SQIVND (reference sequence). The CDR3 is made up of 12 amino acids. Trimming removed 9 bases at V and 6 bases at J, with 12 bases between. The CDR3 loop reads CASRAGANEQFF. DNA for the CDR3: TGTGCCAGCCGGGCGGGGGCCAATGAGCAGTTCTTC.

The table lists this clonotype with many counts. This chain joins TRBV2 and TRBJ1-2; 7 positions match TRBD1. Germline assignment: CDR1 SNHLY and CDR2 FYNNEI. Losses at the gene ends were 6 bases for V and 4 bases for J; bases not matched to a gene: 2. The CDR3 contains 12 residues. In DNA, the CDR3 is TGTGCCAGCAGGGGACAGCTCTATGGCTACACCTTC. As protein: CASRGQLYGYTF.

This chain uses TRBV9 with TRBJ1-6, with 8 bases identical to TRBD1. Germline V gene sequence: CDR1 SGDLS, CDR2 YYNGEE. V shed 3 bases, J shed 7 bases, and the junction held 6 bases outside the gene matches. CDR3 size: 15 residues. For the CDR3, the DNA is TGTGCCAGCAGCGAATTCGGACAGGGCAATTCACCCCTCCACTTT. Translated: CASSEFGQGNSPLHF. Based on the CDR3 plus reference TRBV9 and TRBJ1-6, the full variable domain is DSGVTQTPKHLITATGQRVTLRCSPRSGDLSVYWYQQSLDQGLQFLIQYYNGEERAKGNILERFSAQQFPDLHSELNLSSLELGDSALYFCASSEFGQGNSPLHFGNGTRLTVT.

This clonotype has a count of ten or more. The chain combines TRBV28 with TRBJ1-6, with no clear D. The CDR3 covers 15 residues. V shed 7 bases and J shed 3 bases, with 13 bases lying between them. Germline V lookup: CDR1 MDHEN, CDR2 SYDVKM. Written as DNA, the CDR3 is TGTGCCAGCAATGTCGGACTTAACTATAATTCACCCCTCCACTTT. Translating it yields CASNVGLNYNSPLHF.

This clonotype was detected a few times. The chain carries TRBV13 and TRBJ2-1, with D unresolved. The V gene's germline CDR1 is PRHDT and CDR2 FYEKMQ (reference sequence). The CDR3 spans 18 residues. V was shortened by 2 bases and J by 6 bases, with 23 bases between the two germline ends. CDR3 loop: CASSLPPHEDPTSNEQFF. As DNA, the CDR3 is TGTGCCAGCAGCTTACCCCCACACGAGGACCCTACGTCCAATGAGCAGTTCTTC.

This clonotype was observed a handful of times. A junction boundary mismatches the germline segment, possibly from a read error. The chain couples TRBV5-6 to TRBJ2-1, with a weak D call TRBD2 (6 bases). The CDR3 sequence is 15 residues long. The germline V gene has CDR1 SGHDT and CDR2 YYEEEE. CDR3: CASSLRRRGYIEQFF. DNA of the CDR3: TGTGCCAGCAGCCTTCGGAGGAGGGGATACATTGAGCAGTTCTTC.

This clonotype was found many times. This chain links TRBV29-1 with TRBJ1-2; unclear D gene. Germline-derived CDR1 and CDR2 are SQVTM and ANQGSEA. The CDR3 is made up of 13 amino acids. The V gene lost 5 bases and the J gene lost 8 bases, with 18 bases spanning the gap. In DNA, the CDR3 is TGCAGCGTTCGGGATTCTCCTATTGACGGCTACACCTTC. As protein: CSVRDSPIDGYTF.

The chain combines TRBV5-6 with TRBJ2-5; D is uncertain. Trimming stripped 2 bases from V and 5 bases from J, with 13 bases between. Germline CDR1 SGHDT, CDR2 YYEEEE. The CDR3 has 14 residues. The CDR3 bases are TGTGCCAGCAGCTTCTTCGGAGCCCGGGAGACCCAGTACTTC. Translation: CASSFFGARETQYF. The full variable domain, its missing parts supplied by reference TRBV5-6 and TRBJ2-5, is DAGVTQSPTHLIKTRGQQVTLRCSPKSGHDTVSWYQQALGQGPQFIFQYYEEEERQRGNFPDRFSGHQFPNYSSELNVNALLLGDSALYLCASSFFGARETQYFGPGTRLLVL.

This clonotype was found many times. The V and J genes are TRBV2 and TRBJ2-3; D is unresolved. Germline CDR1 reads SNHLY; CDR2 reads FYNNEI. This CDR3 region has 14 residues. V lost 0 bases to trimming and J lost 0 bases, with 4 bases between them. The CDR3 protein is CASSEAYSTDTQYF. The CDR3 nucleotides read TGTGCCAGCAGTGAAGCATACAGCACAGATACGCAGTATTTT.

This clonotype has at least ten counts. The chain carries TRBV2 and TRBJ1-4; TRBD1 matches 7 bases. CDR3 size: 14 residues. Germline CDR1 and CDR2: SNHLY and FYNNEI. V lost 6 bases, J lost 5 bases, and 6 bases stayed unmatched. DNA of the CDR3: TGTGCCAGCAGGACCGGGACAGTGAATGAAAAACTGTTTTTT. Protein sequence: CASRTGTVNEKLFF.

This sequence joins TRBV9 and TRBJ1-1; TRBD1 matches at 7 bases. CDR3 length: 15 residues. V lost 4 bases and J lost 1; bases outside the gene matches: 7. Germline lookup yields CDR1 SGDLS and CDR2 YYNGEE. For the CDR3, the DNA is TGTGCCAGCAGCATAACCGGGACAGAGAACACTGAAGCTTTCTTT. Translation: CASSITGTENTEAFF.

The table lists this clonotype with many counts. V is TRBV28 and J is TRBJ2-5; 9 bases agree with TRBD1. Trimming cost V 5 bases and J 2 bases; bases outside gene matches: 9. Germline assignment: CDR1 MDHEN and CDR2 SYDVKM. The CDR3 is 16 residues long. The CDR3 loop is CASSSPGQGLQETQYF. In DNA, the CDR3 is TGTGCCAGCAGTAGCCCGGGACAGGGATTACAAGAGACCCAGTACTTC.

The genes are TRBV20-1 and TRBJ1-5; TRBD1 might be the D (5 bases). The CDR3 length is 12 residues. In germline, CDR1 is DFQATT, CDR2 SNEGSKA (reference sequence). V lost 2 bases to trimming and J lost 5 bases, with 7 bases between them. The CDR3 DNA reads as TGCAGTGCTAGATGGGGGGATCAGCCCCAGCATTTT. Protein sequence: CSARWGDQPQHF.

There are many counts of this clonotype. V and J are TRBV7-3 and TRBJ2-3, with a weak D call TRBD2 (5 bases). CDR1 is SGHTA and CDR2 is FQGTGA in the germline V gene. Between the trimmed V and J ends, which lost 4 bases and 10 bases, there was a span of 24 bases. The CDR3 is made up of 16 amino acids. DNA of the CDR3: TGTGCCAGCAGCTGTGGACTGGCGCTGCGGGCGGTGGCGCAGTATTTT. It specifies CASSCGLALRAVAQYF.

This clonotype was seen ten or more times. The J gene is TRBJ1-1, the V gene TRBV28; tentatively, D is TRBD1 (6 bases). V lost 9 bases and J lost 3, with 14 bases in between. This CDR3 comprises 13 residues. Germline loops: CDR1 MDHEN, CDR2 SYDVKM. Here the CDR3 reads CASTGPGDTEAFF. The CDR3 bases are TGTGCCAGTACAGGGCCGGGAGACACTGAAGCTTTCTTT.

This clonotype was detected many times. The V gene is TRBV6-1, the J gene TRBJ1-1, with 9 bases identical to TRBD1. J gave up 6 bases and V 9 bases, and 14 bases lay outside the gene matches. The CDR3 is 15 amino acids. The V gene's germline CDR1 is MNHNS and CDR2 SASEGT. The CDR3 DNA reads TGTGCCAGTATCCCGGGACAGGGAGGAGAGGCTGAAGCTTTCTTT. It translates to CASIPGQGGEAEAFF.

This clonotype has a count of ten or more. The chain joins TRBV4-1 to TRBJ1-4; TRBD1 is a possible D gene (6 bases). Germline CDR1 MGHRA, CDR2 YSYEKL. CDR3 length: 15 residues. Trimming shortened V by 6 bases and J by 3 bases, and 14 bases separated the two germline ends. CDR3 protein: CASSIIQGANEKLFF. The CDR3 DNA follows: TGCGCCAGCAGTATTATACAGGGAGCTAATGAAAAACTGTTTTTT.